This entry features one T cell receptor beta chain sequence. It has no known antigen specificity. Its ends do not fully match the called genes, so a read error is possible. The identical CDR3 is also encoded by other nucleotide sequences in the sample. Using the deep immunoSEQ assay, TCR CDR3 regions were amplified from genomic DNA by multiplex PCR. Extracted genomic DNA from each cell subset was spread evenly across all wells of several immunoSEQ 96-well plates, with each plate serving as a replicate. For sorted subsets, roughly 200 ng of genomic DNA, equivalent to 25,000 to 35,000 T cell genomes, went into each replicate PCR. Purified libraries were quantified with a Qubit 3.0 fluorometer, sized on a Bioanalyzer 2100, and re-quantified with the KAPA Library Quantification kit. Every immunoSEQ 96-well plate was sequenced on a separate single-read 150-cycle Illumina NextSeq 550 flow cell. On the study's bioinformatics: The immunoSEQ output contained only junctional sequences without quality scores, so filtering could not match that applied to full-length reads. To assign V/J genes and CDR3, sequences were annotated against IMGT germline references using PyIR, a Python wrapper for IgBLAST v1.9. Any read was removed if the V/J assignment was weak (E-value above 1e-6), the CDR3 was missing, or the read contained stop codons, out-of-frame junctions, or ambiguous translated residues. V3J clonotypes were defined as sequences sharing the same inferred V gene, J gene, and CDR3 amino acid sequence. Percentage overlap between repertoires was calculated by dividing the number of shared unique clonotypes by the size of the smaller repertoire. Richness of each repertoire was evaluated using RTK rarefaction, the Chao1 estimator, and Recon v2.1 estimates of unobserved clonotypes. Generation probabilities for all TCRbeta clonotypes obtained by the gDNA method from a handful of donors were computed using OLGA. TCRdb provides this immuneACCESS table in a form limited to in-frame rearrangements. Some clones are lacking; in checked studies, under half of them reflect an unresolved V gene, and why the rest are absent is not known. V and J calls and clone size follow that table, whereas D and trimming were derived from the DNA. Recorded for this sample are about 1 million clones; about 77% of them occurred a single time. Of the sample, about 1.5% falls within the top ten clones.

The sample originates from a study of shared clonotypes between healthy human individuals (dated by TCRdb to 2018 to 2021). Turning to the overall study: Two women and a few men aged 18 to 49 years were included in the cohort. For each donor, CD4 naive and CD4 memory were each given three plates, CD8 naive was given two plates, and CD8 memory was given one plate. To estimate repertoire size and how much clonotype sharing occurs between individuals, the study deeply sequenced the blood TCR repertoires of 5 or 6 healthy adults. Libraries were prepared and TCR repertoires were sequenced by different laboratories using diverse techniques, in order to increase sequencing depth and limit assay-specific biases. Leukapheresis yielded between about 0.8 and 9.5 billion PBMCs per donor. Study-level results and caveats: Incomplete sequencing was indicated by rarefaction of sorted-subset datasets, despite the large sequencing depth. Approximately 4.8% of naive CD4, 3.5% of naive CD8, approximately 2% of memory CD4, and around 0.42% of memory CD8 clonotypes were shared across a few donors. Sampling was restricted to blood, and TCR repertoires in tissues likely differ from the TCR repertoires found in blood. The small number of donors limited the genetic and exposure-history diversity represented. Pairwise subsampling indicated that sequencing depth was expected to affect the degree of clonotype sharing among donors. Higher generation probabilities were observed for clonotypes shared by all four sorted-subset donors than for non-shared clonotypes. Naive subsets generally had larger estimated clonotype richness than memory subsets.

Healthy HIV-negative adults with no recently reported acute infections or vaccinations were included as donors. Every donor was a Caucasian adult living in Nashville, Tennessee, USA. CD4+ T cells were enriched through magnetic negative selection, after which naive cells were positively selected on CD45RA and the remaining negative fraction served as the memory subset. Blood was collected by leukapheresis, and PBMCs were isolated by Ficoll-Histopaque density gradient centrifugation and then cryopreserved in liquid nitrogen vapor phase. Analytical flow cytometry was used to check the purity and quantity of every magnetically sorted T cell population. Genomic DNA was isolated from every sorted fraction and measured by UV absorbance on a Nanodrop 2000c. The CDR3 has 15 amino acids, counting the end cysteine and phenylalanine. The only DNA kept is the CDR3, 45 bases in frame from the first base. CDR1 and CDR2 are read off the germline V gene as SGHAT and FQNNGV.

This receptor was taken from a man younger than 35 in good health. This sequence uses TRBV11-2 and TRBJ1-3; possibly the D gene is TRBD1, per 5 matching bases. The sequencing input was memory CD4+ T cells sorted from blood. The cell subset or site label of this sample denotes: CD45RA-negative fraction. The CDR3 is CASSFTGDSGNTIYF. The nucleotide sequence reads TGTGCCAGTAGCTTTACAGGAGACTCTGGAAACACCATATATTTT.